This T cell receptor beta chain is drawn from a study of shared clonotypes between healthy human individuals. Study results and caveats: Lower generation probabilities were found for non-shared clonotypes than for those shared by all four donors. Sharing of clonotypes among donors was expected to vary with sequencing depth.

Method: immunoSEQ multiplex PCR; TCRdb's copy keeps in-frame clones and lacks some. The table includes a few hundred thousand clones, more than 60% detected once. Comments on this clone: As yet, its antigen is unknown.

Germline CDR1 reads SGHRS; CDR2 reads YFSETQ. Trimming pared 4 bases from V and 5 bases from J, leaving 12 bases between. This CDR3 spans 13 amino acids. This TCR was sampled from a man aged 25 to 45 in good health. The sequenced sample consisted of memory CD4+ T cells sorted from blood. The sample's subset: CD45RA-negative fraction. The rearrangement links TRBV5-1 to TRBJ1-1, with D unresolved. In DNA, the CDR3 is TGCGCCAGCAGCGTGGCGGGGTTGACTGAAGCTTTCTTT. Amino acid sequence: CASSVAGLTEAFF.